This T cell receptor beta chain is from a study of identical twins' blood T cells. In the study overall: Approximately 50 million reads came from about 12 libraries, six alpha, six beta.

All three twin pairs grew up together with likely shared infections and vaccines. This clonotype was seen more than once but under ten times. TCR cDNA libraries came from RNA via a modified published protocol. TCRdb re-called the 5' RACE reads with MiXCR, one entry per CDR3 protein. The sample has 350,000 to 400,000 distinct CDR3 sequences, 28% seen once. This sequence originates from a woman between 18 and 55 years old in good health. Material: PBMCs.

The CDR3 DNA sequence: TGTGCTACCGGGAGGGCGGGCACCGGGGAGCTGTTTTTT. Amino acids: CATGRAGTGELFF. The chain links TRBV6-6 to TRBJ2-2; 8 bases are a match to TRBD2. CDR3 length: 13 amino acids. Germline CDR1 reads MNHNY; CDR2 reads SVGAGI (reference sequence).